This TCR beta chain is drawn from a study of cytomegalovirus exposure and HLA in healthy donors. Study-wide context: Clustering assigned about four fifths of the approximately 400 genotyped donors to the Caucasian-associated ancestry cluster.

As to this clone: As yet, its antigen is unknown.

Broader study findings: In a later analysis, V- and J-gene trimming of beta chains associated with a DCLRE1C missense variant, replicated independently. The authors later found TCR association rates varying by HLA locus, with DRB1 most and HLA-C fewest.

PCR was performed using 60 Vbeta and 13 Jbeta primers. Measured with immunoSEQ multiplex PCR; TCRdb has only the in-frame clones, and not every one. The sample records roughly 180,000 clones, about 80% being singletons. Healthy donors of bone marrow made up the group. This CDR3 spans 16 amino acids. V shed 2 bases, J shed 17 bases, and the junction held 17 bases outside the gene matches. Germline V gene data show CDR1 as ENHRY and CDR2 as SYGVKD. The chain joins TRBV10-3 to TRBJ1-4, with 10 nucleotides matching TRBD1. Sequenced input: PBMCs. This TCR came from a man aged 25 to 45 in good health and CMV-seronegative. The CDR3 reads CAISETQGTGVTNLFF. The DNA of the CDR3 is TGTGCCATCAGTGAGACGCAGGGGACAGGGGTAACGAATCTTTTTTTT.